This TCR beta chain derives from a study of vaccination effects on CD4 cells after COVID-19. V was clipped by 1 base and J by 7 bases, with 11 bases between them. Per the germline V gene, CDR1 is SEHNR and CDR2 is FQNEAQ (reference sequence). This CDR3 has 13 amino acids. The repertoire was sequenced with immunoSEQ multiplex PCR; TCRdb's copy has only in-frame clones and lacks some. Of tens of thousands of clones in the sample, approximately 70% were seen once. Remarks on this clone: Its antigen is currently unknown.

Antigen-specific CD4+ T cells were expanded with viral peptide pools in the ViraFEST assay before sequencing. An approximately 10-day culture period preceded the isolation of CD4+ T cells. Negative nucleocapsid antibody tests before and after vaccination confirmed no previous SARS-CoV-2 infection. The sequence derives from a human donor who received a COVID-19 vaccine. The rearrangement joins TRBV7-9 to TRBJ2-7; D is uncertain. Sequences were derived from CD4+ T cells from PBMCs cultured with HCoV-OC43 spike peptides, sampled before COVID-19 vaccination. Subset reported: HCoV-OC43 spike overlapping peptide pool stimulation. The chain's CDR3 is CASSLDYLGEQYF. CDR3 sequence (DNA): TGTGCCAGCAGCTTAGATTATTTGGGGGAGCAGTACTTC.